These 26 T cell receptor beta chains came from one sample sequenced in a study of control samples from healthy donors and cancer patients. Sequenced by immunoSEQ multiplex PCR; TCRdb stores in-frame clones only, minus some. There are some 220,000 clones in the sample; over 90% occur only once, and roughly 1.6% lies in the top ten. The sample taken for sequencing was blood. These receptors were taken from a man between 50 and 59 years old in good health.

V and J are TRBV5-6 and TRBJ2-7, with D unclear. Per the germline V gene, CDR1 is SGHDT and CDR2 is YYEEEE. V dropped 0 bases and J dropped 2 bases, with 12 bases sitting between them. The CDR3 runs to 15 residues. The CDR3 loop is CASSLAPGSPYEQYF. The CDR3 DNA reads TGTGCCAGCAGCTTGGCCCCGGGCAGCCCCTACGAGCAGTACTTC. Together with reference TRBV5-6 and TRBJ2-7, the CDR3 gives the full variable domain: DAGVTQSPTHLIKTRGQQVTLRCSPKSGHDTVSWYQQALGQGPQFIFQYYEEEERQRGNFPDRFSGHQFPNYSSELNVNALLLGDSALYLCASSLAPGSPYEQYFGPGTRLTVT.

The genes are TRBV28 and TRBJ1-3; D ambiguous. The length of the CDR3 is 17 residues. Germline V gene lookup returns CDR1 MDHEN and CDR2 SYDVKM. Trimming removed 8 bases at V and 0 bases at J, with 20 bases between. The CDR3 nucleotides read TGTGCCAGCCGACTCCTGGGGAAAGCATACTCTGGAAACACCATATATTTT. This codes for CASRLLGKAYSGNTIYF. The whole variable domain, filled in from reference TRBV28 and TRBJ1-3, reads DVKVTQSSRYLVKRTGEKVFLECVQDMDHENMFWYRQDPGLGLRLIYFSYDVKMKEKGDIPEGYSVSREKKERFSLILESASTNQTSMYLCASRLLGKAYSGNTIYFGEGSWLTVV.

This chain links TRBV5-4 with TRBJ1-1; 8 positions agree with TRBD1. CDR1 is SGHNT and CDR2 is YYREEE in the germline V gene (reference sequence). The CDR3 is made up of 15 amino acids. The junction had 5 bases not matched to a gene; V was cut back by 3 bases and J by 1 base. This chain's CDR3 is CASSYAGTGNTEAFF. DNA for the CDR3: TGTGCCAGCAGCTACGCCGGGACAGGGAACACTGAAGCTTTCTTT.

Here the CDR3 DNA reads TGTGCCAGCAGCGCCCAGCAGGGCCCGGGGCTTGGTCCCCTCCACTTT. This translates into CASSAQQGPGLGPLHF. The rearrangement joins TRBV9 to TRBJ1-6; D is possibly TRBD1 (5 bases). Trimming left V 3 bases short and J 13 bases short, with 23 bases between. The CDR3 is 16 residues long. Germline CDR1 and CDR2: SGDLS and YYNGEE.

This clone was observed once. The genes are TRBV19 and TRBJ1-4; D is perhaps TRBD1 (5 bases). V was trimmed by 6 bases and J by 0 bases, leaving 8 bases between them. CDR1 and CDR2 from the germline V gene are LNHDA and SQIVND (reference sequence). CDR3 size: 14 residues. The CDR3 sequence is CASRGVATNEKLFF. The CDR3 DNA follows: TGTGCCAGTAGGGGGGTAGCAACTAATGAAAAACTGTTTTTT.

Points on this clone: A junction end diverges from the germline sequence, so it may reflect a read error. This sequence joins TRBV5-6 and TRBJ1-2; no clear D. The CDR3 is made up of 12 amino acids. Germline lookup yields CDR1 SGHDT and CDR2 YYEEEE. The CDR3 protein is CASSLSVGLWNF. The CDR3 DNA follows: TGTGCCAGCAGCTTAAGTGTGGGTTTATGGAACTTC.

Concerning this clone: The junction and the germline gene differ at one end; a read error may be behind it. Other DNA sequences in the sample encode the same CDR3. The CDR3 bases are TGTGCCATCAGTCAGGACGGGATCATCTACGAACAGTACTTC. The encoded protein is CAISQDGIIYEQYF. The chain uses TRBV10-3 and TRBJ2-7, with D possibly TRBD2 on 5 matching bases. The CDR3 extends over 14 amino acids. Germline V gives CDR1 ENHRY, CDR2 SYGVKD.

The gene calls are TRBV5-6 and TRBJ1-3; the D is unclear. The CDR3 spans 13 residues. V lost 0 bases and J lost 4, with 5 bases in between. Germline loops: CDR1 SGHDT, CDR2 YYEEEE. The CDR3 reads CASSLAGGNTIYF. As DNA, the CDR3 is TGTGCCAGCAGCTTGGCTGGGGGAAACACCATATATTTT.

The chain carries TRBV11-2 and TRBJ2-1; a possible D gene is TRBD2 (5 bases). V dropped 3 bases and J dropped 1 base, with 10 bases sitting between them. CDR1 and CDR2 (germline): SGHAT, FQNNGV. The length of the CDR3 is 15 residues. This CDR3 is CASSLTGDSYNEQFF. CDR3 coding DNA: TGTGCCAGCAGCTTGACCGGGGATTCCTACAATGAGCAGTTCTTC.

This clone was seen a single time. The chain carries TRBV24-1 and TRBJ2-7; D possibly corresponds to TRBD1 (6 bases). V lost 11 bases, J lost 5 bases, and 33 bases lay in between. The CDR3 extends over 18 amino acids. The germline CDR1 and CDR2 sequences are KGHDR and SFDVKD. CDR3 residues: CAIPTTGPLHQFRDEQYF. CDR3 sequence (DNA): TGTGCCATCCCGACGACAGGACCCCTCCATCAATTTAGGGACGAGCAGTACTTC.

This chain joins TRBV3-1 (or the pseudogene TRBV3-2) and TRBJ1-1, with D possibly TRBD1 on 5 matching bases. The germline V and J ends were trimmed by 4 bases and 6 bases, with 15 bases remaining between them. Germline V CDR1 and CDR2: LGHDT, YNNKEL (reference sequence). The CDR3 runs 14 residues. The CDR3 DNA follows: TGTGCCAGCAGCCCTTCATACGGCAGGGCTGAAGCTTTCTTT. Its protein is CASSPSYGRAEAFF.

The rearrangement uses TRBV7-9 and TRBJ2-3; D is unclear. This CDR3 has 16 residues. The germline CDR1 and CDR2 sequences are SEHNR and FQNEAQ (reference sequence). Trimming removed 0 bases from V and 5 bases from J, with 15 bases in between. The CDR3 DNA follows: TGTGCCAGCAGCTTAGCGCTAGGGCAGGATGGAGATACGCAGTATTTT. This translates into CASSLALGQDGDTQYF.

The V call is TRBV19, the J call TRBJ1-5; 8 bases match TRBD1. CDR1 is LNHDA, CDR2 SQIVND, per germline (reference sequence). This CDR3 is built from 16 residues. The ends lost 4 bases at V and 6 bases at J; junction bases unmatched: 11. The CDR3 DNA reads TGTGCCAGTAGTAGGATAGGACAGGGTGAATCTCAGCCCCAGCATTTT. Translating gives CASSRIGQGESQPQHF.

About this clone: Relative to the germline gene, one junction end is altered; a read error may explain this. V is TRBV7-7 and J is TRBJ2-1, with D maybe TRBD1 (6 bases). This CDR3 spans 14 amino acids. The germline V gene has CDR1 SSHAT and CDR2 FNYEAQ (reference sequence). In DNA form, the CDR3 reads TGTGCTAGCAGCTTAGGGGGAGTTAAGGGGGAGCAGTTCTTC. It yields the protein CASSLGGVKGEQFF.

The chain has TRBV5-6 and TRBJ2-7, with TRBD1 matching over 9 bases. Germline V gene lookup returns CDR1 SGHDT and CDR2 YYEEEE. The CDR3 sequence is 15 residues long. V dropped 2 bases and J dropped 2; count of bases not matched to a gene: 5. The CDR3: CASSLGTGFTYEQYF. The CDR3, as DNA: TGTGCCAGCAGCTTAGGGACAGGGTTTACCTACGAGCAGTACTTC.

The rearrangement uses TRBV11-1 and TRBJ2-3; tentative D call: TRBD1 (5 bases). Trimming pared 8 bases from V and 1 base from J, leaving 13 bases between. This CDR3 comprises 14 residues. Per germline, CDR1 SGHAT and CDR2 FQDESV (reference sequence). The CDR3 sequence: CASGQGLGTDTQYF. CDR3 nucleotides: TGTGCCAGCGGCCAGGGTCTAGGCACAGATACGCAGTATTTT.

The CDR3 reads CASSFGTHTDTQYF. The CDR3 DNA is TGTGCCAGCAGCTTTGGGACCCACACAGATACGCAGTATTTT. V usage is TRBV5-6 and J usage is TRBJ2-3, with D tentatively TRBD1 or TRBD2 (5 bases each). Germline-derived CDR1 and CDR2 are SGHDT and YYEEEE. The CDR3 spans 14 residues. V shed 2 bases and J shed 2 bases, with 9 bases lying between them.

The chain carries TRBV5-5 and TRBJ1-1, with D possibly matching TRBD1 (5 bases). Germline assignment: CDR1 SGHKS and CDR2 YYEKEE (reference sequence). The CDR3 covers 15 residues. V was cut by 2 bases and J by 0 bases, with 11 bases left in between. CDR3 sequence (DNA): TGTGCCAGCAGCTTAGCAGGGAGTGTGAACACTGAAGCTTTCTTT. It specifies CASSLAGSVNTEAFF.

The genes are TRBV11-2 and TRBJ2-5; D might be TRBD1 (6 bases). This CDR3 has 15 amino acids. Germline V CDR1 and CDR2: SGHAT, FQNNGV. V shed 5 bases and J shed 4 bases, with 17 bases lying between them. CDR3 nucleotide sequence: TGTGCCAGCAGCCCATTTCAGGGGTCCGGAGAGACCCAGTACTTC. It translates to CASSPFQGSGETQYF.

The rearrangement links TRBV5-1 to TRBJ2-2; 12 bases are shared with TRBD2. The junction had 3 bases not matched to a gene; V was cut back by 5 bases and J by 1 base. The CDR3 extends over 16 amino acids. The V gene's germline CDR1 is SGHRS and CDR2 YFSETQ. The CDR3 loop reads CASRLLAGGNTGELFF. The CDR3 nucleotides are TGCGCCAGCAGACTACTAGCGGGGGGGAACACCGGGGAGCTGTTTTTT. Looking up the rest from reference TRBV5-1 and TRBJ2-2 gives the full variable domain: KAGVTQTPRYLIKTRGQQVTLSCSPISGHRSVSWYQQTPGQGLQFLFEYFSETQRNKGNFPGRFSGRQFSNSRSEMNVSTLELGDSALYLCASRLLAGGNTGELFFGEGSRLTVL.

The gene calls are TRBV4-1 and TRBJ2-3; 13 bases agree with TRBD2. The V segment lost 6 bases and the J segment 0 bases; nucleotides outside the gene matches: 3. CDR1 and CDR2 from the germline V gene are MGHRA and YSYEKL. The CDR3 loop spans 16 amino acids. The CDR3 loop reads CASRLAGGSSTDTQYF. The CDR3 DNA reads as TGCGCCAGCAGACTAGCGGGGGGGTCTAGCACAGATACGCAGTATTTT.

The rearrangement uses TRBV12-3 or TRBV12-4 and TRBJ1-1; a weak D match, TRBD1 (6 bases). V gave up 5 bases and J gave up 4 bases, with 11 bases separating them. The CDR3 length is 13 residues. Here the CDR3 reads CASSGQILTEAFF. The CDR3 DNA is TGTGCCAGCAGTGGACAGATCCTCACTGAAGCTTTCTTT.

The chain couples TRBV5-4 to TRBJ2-2, with a weak D call TRBD2 (6 bases). The CDR3 runs to 14 residues. Germline CDR1 is SGHNT and CDR2 is YYREEE (reference sequence). V dropped 3 bases and J dropped 1 base, with 7 bases sitting between them. The DNA for the CDR3 is TGTGCCAGCAGCTCGGGACTGAACACCGGGGAGCTGTTTTTT. It is translated as CASSSGLNTGELFF. The full variable domain, in which reference TRBV5-4 and TRBJ2-2 provide the parts outside the CDR3, is ETGVTQSPTHLIKTRGQQVTLRCSSQSGHNTVSWYQQALGQGPQFIFQYYREEENGRGNFPPRFSGLQFPNYSSELNVNALELDDSALYLCASSSGLNTGELFFGEGSRLTVL.

The J gene is TRBJ2-7, the V gene TRBV10-2; 8 nucleotides agree with TRBD1. Germline CDR1 reads WSHSY; CDR2 reads SAAADI. The CDR3 consists of 13 residues. Trimming took 5 bases from V and 5 from J; bases not matched to a gene: 5. Here the CDR3 DNA reads TGCGCCAGCAGTAAGGGACAGGTCAACGAGCAGTACGTC. It translates to CASSKGQVNEQYV.

This clone was observed once. The gene calls are TRBV7-6 and TRBJ1-2; 9 bases line up with TRBD1. With V trimmed by 5 bases and J by 4 bases, 5 bases remained unmatched. Germline V CDR1 and CDR2: SGHVS, FNYEAQ. This CDR3 has 14 residues. CDR3: CASSNRGLGYGYTF. CDR3 nucleotides: TGTGCCAGCAGCAACAGGGGGCTTGGCTATGGCTACACCTTC.

The CDR3 region is CASSPDRTLTF. CDR3 coding DNA: TGTGCCAGCAGCCCTGACAGGACTCTAACCTTC. V and J are TRBV12-3 or TRBV12-4 and TRBJ1-2, with D tentatively TRBD1 (6 bases). Trimming pared 6 bases from V and 14 bases from J, leaving 16 bases between. CDR3 length: 11 amino acids.